The 27 T cell receptor beta chains below all came from one sample that was sequenced in a study of shared clonotypes between healthy human individuals (dated by TCRdb to about 2020). Receptors were amplified or captured by the immunoSEQ multiplex PCR assay. TCRdb took this table from immuneACCESS and kept in-frame rearrangements with V and J called. Such tables lack part of the clones; where checked against another copy, unresolved V genes explain under half of the gap, and the rest is unexplained. This sample lists more than 900,000 clones; more than 75% were detected once. Jointly, the top ten make up 0.5% to 0.65% of the sample. The sequencing input was memory CD4+ T cells from PBMCs. The cell subset or site label, read with the paper, signifies: CD45RA-negative fraction. These receptors all come from a young man in good health. Some clones in this sample may be carry-over from other donors' samples.

This clone was recorded only once. This sequence joins TRBV6-1 and TRBJ2-1, with D hard to call. The CDR3 is made up of 13 amino acids. The germline V gene has CDR1 MNHNS and CDR2 SASEGT. V was clipped by 5 bases and J by 9 bases, with 14 bases between them. DNA of the CDR3: TGTGCCAGCAGTAAACCGGGCACCAGTGAGCAGTTCTTC. Translated: CASSKPGTSEQFF.

The chain couples TRBV7-7 to TRBJ2-1; tentative D call: TRBD1 (5 bases). Trimming pared 5 bases from V and 9 bases from J, leaving 20 bases between. The germline V gene encodes CDR1 SSHAT and CDR2 FNYEAQ (reference sequence). The CDR3 has 15 residues. CDR3 bases: TGTGCCAGCAGCCCCACCCTACTGCTAAGGGGTGAGCAGTTCTTC. Its protein product is CASSPTLLLRGEQFF. Full variable domain (missing parts from reference TRBV7-7 and TRBJ2-1): GAGVSQSPRYKVTKRGQDVTLRCDPISSHATLYWYQQALGQGPEFLTYFNYEAQPDKSGLPSDRFSAERPEGSISTLTIQRTEQRDSAMYRCASSPTLLLRGEQFFGPGTRLTVL.

The chain carries TRBV10-3 and TRBJ2-5; TRBD1 matches at 9 bases. V lost 10 bases to trimming and J lost 1 base; unmatched junction nucleotides: 10. Germline CDR1 ENHRY, CDR2 SYGVKD. CDR3 length equals 15 residues. CDR3 residues: CASRLGQGSQETQYF. The CDR3 DNA sequence: TGTGCCAGCAGGCTAGGACAGGGGAGCCAAGAGACCCAGTACTTC.

The chain recombines TRBV7-2 with TRBJ2-7; 8 positions agree with TRBD1. The ends lost 4 bases at V and 5 bases at J; junction bases unmatched: 10. The CDR3 totals 15 residues. Per the germline V gene, CDR1 is SGHTA and CDR2 is FQGNSA. The CDR3 region has the DNA TGTGCCAGCAGCTACGGGACAGGATCTATTAACGAGCAGTACTTC. It is translated as CASSYGTGSINEQYF.

The chain has TRBV4-1 and TRBJ2-5; TRBD2 aligns across 14 bases. The germline V gene has CDR1 MGHRA and CDR2 YSYEKL. CDR3 length: 18 amino acids. Germline trimming cut 6 bases from V and 5 bases from J; bases unmatched to any gene: 14. The CDR3 loop is CASRAGLAGGGGRETQYF. CDR3 bases: TGCGCCAGCAGGGCCGGACTAGCGGGAGGTGGGGGACGGGAGACCCAGTACTTC.

This clone was counted a single time. The genes are TRBV30 and TRBJ1-4, with D maybe TRBD1 (6 bases). This CDR3 comprises 11 residues. From germline, CDR1 is GTSNPN and CDR2 SVGIG (reference sequence). With 4 bases removed from V and 8 bases from J, the gap between germline ends came to 8 bases. CDR3 sequence reads: CAWIDREKLFF. The CDR3 bases are TGTGCCTGGATAGACAGGGAAAAACTGTTTTTT.

This clone was counted only a few times. The sample holds other DNA sequences that translate to the same CDR3. The chain couples TRBV6-6 to TRBJ1-5; no reliable D call. CDR3 length: 13 amino acids. The V gene lost 2 bases and the J gene lost 3 bases, with 5 bases spanning the gap. Germline assignment: CDR1 MNHNY and CDR2 SVGAGI (reference sequence). CDR3 sequence reads: CASSYSTNQPQHF. The CDR3 region has the DNA TGTGCCAGCAGTTACAGTACCAATCAGCCCCAGCATTTT.

J is TRBJ2-1 and V is TRBV18, with 9 bases fitting TRBD1. V dropped 6 bases and J dropped 7; count of bases not matched to a gene: 10. The CDR3 totals 15 residues. Germline assignment: CDR1 KGHSH and CDR2 LQKENI. CDR3 amino acids: CASSRGQGMRNEQFF. The DNA of the CDR3 is TGTGCCAGCTCTCGAGGACAGGGGATGCGGAATGAGCAGTTCTTC.

This chain links TRBV7-2 with TRBJ1-4, with TRBD1 as a possible D gene (5 bases). Germline V gene sequence: CDR1 SGHTA, CDR2 FQGNSA. Trimming pared 1 base from V and 7 bases from J, leaving 13 bases between. There are 15 residues in the CDR3. CDR3 loop: CASSLDPGLVEKLFF. The CDR3 DNA reads TGTGCCAGCAGCTTAGACCCAGGGCTGGTTGAAAAACTGTTTTTT.

The chain combines TRBV28 with TRBJ2-7; 9 bases agree with TRBD1. From germline, CDR1 is MDHEN and CDR2 SYDVKM. V lost 8 bases and J lost 5; bases outside the gene matches: 10. The CDR3 runs 14 residues. CDR3 DNA: TGTGCCAGCCGTATAGGGGACAGGGAACACGAGCAGTACTTC. Its translation is CASRIGDREHEQYF.

The rearrangement links TRBV14 to TRBJ1-4, with 11 bases aligning to TRBD1. This CDR3 contains 22 residues. Germline loops: CDR1 SGHDN, CDR2 FVKESK. V shed 3 bases, J shed 0 bases, and the junction held 18 bases outside the gene matches. The CDR3: CASSQAGQGEERSRATNEKLFF. The DNA for the CDR3 is TGTGCCAGCAGCCAGGCGGGACAGGGGGAGGAAAGGAGTAGGGCAACTAATGAAAAACTGTTTTTT.

The J gene is TRBJ1-6, the V gene TRBV5-1; the match to TRBD1 covers 10 bases. The CDR3 length is 15 residues. CDR1 and CDR2 from the germline V gene are SGHRS and YFSETQ. The V gene end was trimmed by 4 bases and the J gene end by 8 bases; junction bases not matched to a gene: 6. For the CDR3, the DNA is TGCGCCAGCAGCCCGGGACAGGGGATGGATTCACCCCTCCACTTT. Translated: CASSPGQGMDSPLHF.

The table lists this clone with a count of one. At one end, the junction sequence differs from germline, possibly due to a read error. This rearrangement joins TRBV5-4 to TRBJ2-7; TRBD2 agrees at 9 bases. Germline V gene sequence: CDR1 SGHNT, CDR2 YYREEE (reference sequence). The CDR3 consists of 16 residues. The CDR3 DNA reads as TGTGCCAGCAGAAAAGCACCCGGGACTAGCTCCGACGAGCAGTACTTC. As protein: CASRKAPGTSSDEQYF.

Turning to this clone: This likely traces to a read error, being one base from a far larger clone. The chain is built from TRBV13 and TRBJ1-3, with D perhaps matching TRBD1 (6 bases). The CDR3 is 13 amino acids. CDR1 is PRHDT, CDR2 FYEKMQ, per germline (reference sequence). CDR3 sequence: CASSHRAGNIIYF. CDR3 nucleotide sequence: TGTGCCAGCAGCCACAGGGCTGGAAACATCATATATTTT.

Many counts were recorded for this clone. At the DNA level, this CDR3 is encoded by other sequences in the same sample as well. The rearrangement uses TRBV5-6 and TRBJ2-7; the match to TRBD1 covers 10 bases. CDR3 size: 17 residues. CDR1 is SGHDT, CDR2 YYEEEE, per germline. Germline trimming cut 4 bases from V and 3 bases from J; bases unmatched to any gene: 13. CDR3 amino acids: CASSAAKIGQGVYEQYF. CDR3 in DNA: TGTGCCAGCAGCGCGGCGAAAATAGGACAGGGGGTCTACGAGCAGTACTTC.

The chain has TRBV19 and TRBJ1-5; D might be TRBD1 (6 bases). Germline CDR1 is LNHDA and CDR2 is SQIVND (reference sequence). This CDR3 has 13 residues. V was shortened by 6 bases and J by 4 bases, with 10 bases between the two germline ends. This chain's CDR3 is CASSGTLNQPQHF. CDR3 DNA: TGTGCCAGTAGCGGGACACTTAATCAGCCCCAGCATTTT.

CDR3 DNA: TGTGCCAGCAGCTCCTTGGTGGGCTCCTACGAGCAGTACTTC. It translates to CASSSLVGSYEQYF. The chain is built from TRBV11-2 and TRBJ2-7; D gene ambiguous. Germline CDR1 is SGHAT and CDR2 is FQNNGV. The germline V and J ends were trimmed by 4 bases and 0 bases, with 10 bases remaining between them. The CDR3 is 14 residues long.

On this clone itself: Relative to the germline gene, one junction end is altered; a read error may explain this. Other DNA sequences within the sample encode an identical CDR3. The chain carries TRBV6-1 and TRBJ2-7; TRBD1 matches at 8 bases. In germline, CDR1 is MNHNS, CDR2 SASEGT. The length of the CDR3 is 15 residues. This CDR3 is CTSYSPGTGSYEQYF. In DNA, the CDR3 is TGTACCAGCTATTCACCCGGGACAGGCTCCTACGAGCAGTATTTC.

The CDR3 sequence is CASSLGAFGGFHEQYF. DNA for the CDR3: TGTGCCAGCAGCTTAGGGGCCTTCGGGGGATTCCACGAGCAGTACTTC. The gene calls are TRBV11-2 and TRBJ2-7; D may be TRBD2 (6 bases). The CDR3 covers 16 residues. The V gene lost 1 base and the J gene lost 5 bases, with 18 bases spanning the gap. Germline values: CDR1 SGHAT, CDR2 FQNNGV.

V and J are TRBV5-6 and TRBJ2-2; possibly TRBD1 or TRBD2 for D (5 bases each). The CDR3 has 13 residues. Germline CDR1 reads SGHDT; CDR2 reads YYEEEE. V lost 3 bases, J lost 3 bases, and 6 bases lay in between. The CDR3 nucleotides are TGTGCCAGCAGCTGGGGACACACCGGGGAGCTGTTTTTT. Translation: CASSWGHTGELFF.

The chain has TRBV30 and TRBJ1-5; TRBD1 aligns across 7 bases. The germline gives CDR1 GTSNPN, CDR2 SVGIG (reference sequence). The V segment lost 1 base and the J segment 2 bases; nucleotides outside the gene matches: 2. The CDR3 length is 14 residues. The CDR3 bases are TGTGCCTGGAGTGCAGACAGGGGCAATCAGCCCCAGCATTTT. Its protein product is CAWSADRGNQPQHF.

The chain recombines TRBV7-9 with TRBJ1-5; D gene ambiguous. Germline V gene lookup returns CDR1 SEHNR and CDR2 FQNEAQ (reference sequence). V was shortened by 5 bases and J by 2 bases, with 4 bases between the two germline ends. The CDR3 covers 12 residues. CDR3: CASSHGNQPQHF. The CDR3 DNA reads as TGTGCCAGCAGCCATGGCAATCAGCCCCAGCATTTT.

V is TRBV11-2 and J is TRBJ2-5, with a possible D match to TRBD1 (6 bases). The CDR3 is 15 amino acids. V lost 7 bases and J lost 5, with 20 bases in between. Germline-derived CDR1 and CDR2 are SGHAT and FQNNGV. CDR3 DNA: TGTGCCAGCACCCACACAGGGTTTGGGGAGGAGACCCAGTACTTC. Protein product: CASTHTGFGEETQYF.

This clone was recorded only once. Other nucleotide sequences from this sample produce the same CDR3. V usage is TRBV5-1 and J usage is TRBJ2-6; D uncertain. Germline CDR1 reads SGHRS; CDR2 reads YFSETQ. The CDR3 extends over 14 amino acids. The V end lost 3 bases, the J end lost 0 bases, and 4 bases lay between the germline ends. This CDR3 reads CASSSVSGANVLTF. DNA of the CDR3: TGCGCCAGCAGCTCGGTCTCTGGGGCCAACGTCCTGACTTTC.

This clone occurred a few times. The J gene is TRBJ1-1, the V gene TRBV28; 7 bases agree with TRBD1. The germline V gene has CDR1 MDHEN and CDR2 SYDVKM. The CDR3 sequence is 11 residues long. V was clipped by 9 bases and J by 4 bases; unmatched bases: 2. DNA of the CDR3: TGTGCCAGGGGACAGCTCACTGAAGCTTTCTTT. This codes for CARGQLTEAFF.

This chain joins TRBV14 and TRBJ1-2; the D gene is possibly TRBD1 (5 bases). V shed 4 bases and J shed 4 bases, with 10 bases lying between them. The CDR3 loop spans 13 amino acids. Germline V gene data show CDR1 as SGHDN and CDR2 as FVKESK. The CDR3 reads CASSRTLRYGYTF. CDR3 DNA: TGTGCCAGCAGCCGGACACTTCGCTATGGCTACACCTTC.

The gene calls are TRBV27 and TRBJ1-5, with D tentatively TRBD1 (6 bases). V shed 6 bases and J shed 3 bases, with 12 bases lying between them. The CDR3 has 14 amino acids. Germline CDR1 is MNHEY and CDR2 is SMNVEV (reference sequence). CDR3 in DNA: TGTGCCAGCAGCCTCCGGGACAACAATCAGCCCCAGCATTTT. It specifies CASSLRDNNQPQHF.